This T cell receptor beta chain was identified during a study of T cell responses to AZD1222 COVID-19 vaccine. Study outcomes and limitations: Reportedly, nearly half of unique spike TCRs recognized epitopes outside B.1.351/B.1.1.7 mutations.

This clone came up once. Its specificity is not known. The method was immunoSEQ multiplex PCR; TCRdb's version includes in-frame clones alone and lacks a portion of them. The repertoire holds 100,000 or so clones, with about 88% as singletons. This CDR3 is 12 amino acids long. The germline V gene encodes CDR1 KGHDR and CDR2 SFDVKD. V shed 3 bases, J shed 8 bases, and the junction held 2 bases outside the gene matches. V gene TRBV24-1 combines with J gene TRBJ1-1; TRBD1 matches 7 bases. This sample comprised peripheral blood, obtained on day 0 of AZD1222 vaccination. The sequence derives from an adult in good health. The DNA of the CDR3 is TGTGCCACCAGTGATCTGGGACAGGAAGCTTTCTTT. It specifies CATSDLGQEAFF.